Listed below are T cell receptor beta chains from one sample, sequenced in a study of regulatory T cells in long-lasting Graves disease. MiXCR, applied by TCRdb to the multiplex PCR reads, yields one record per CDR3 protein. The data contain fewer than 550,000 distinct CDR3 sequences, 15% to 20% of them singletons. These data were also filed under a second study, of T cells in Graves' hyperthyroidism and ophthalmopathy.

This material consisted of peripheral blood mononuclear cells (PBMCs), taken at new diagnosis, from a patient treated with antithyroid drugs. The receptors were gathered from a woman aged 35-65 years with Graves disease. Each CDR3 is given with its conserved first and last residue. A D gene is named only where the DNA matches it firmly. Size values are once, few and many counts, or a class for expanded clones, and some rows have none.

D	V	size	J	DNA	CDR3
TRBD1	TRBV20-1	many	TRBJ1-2	TGCAGTGCTAGAGTGAGGGAACACGCACTCAGGGGGTATGGCTACACCTTC	CSARVREHALRGYGYTF
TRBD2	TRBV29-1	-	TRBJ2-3	TGCAGCGTTGGACGGACTAGCGGGGGTCTCGATACGCAGTATTTT	CSVGRTSGGLDTQYF
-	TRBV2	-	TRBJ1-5	TGTGCCAGCAGCCCCGCTATTGATCAGCCCCAGCATTTT	CASSPAIDQPQHF
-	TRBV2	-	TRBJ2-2	TGTGCCAGCCAAATGGAACGGGGGTATTCCGGGGAGCTGTTTTTT	CASQMERGYSGELFF
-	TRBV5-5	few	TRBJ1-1	TGTGCCAGCAGCCCCGGAGACAGCCGGGCTTTCTTT	CASSPGDSRAFF
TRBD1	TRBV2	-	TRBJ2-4	TGTGCCAGCACGACAGGGCTCTCGAACATTCAGTACTTC	CASTTGLSNIQYF
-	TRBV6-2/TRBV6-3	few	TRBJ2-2	TGTGCCAGCAATCCAGGGTCCGGGGAGCTGTTTTTT	CASNPGSGELFF
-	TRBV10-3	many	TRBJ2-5	TGTGCCATCAGTGAGTCGACCCAAGAGACCCAGTACTTC	CAISESTQETQYF
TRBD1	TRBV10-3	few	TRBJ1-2	TGTGCCATCAGTGGCGAGGACAGGACGGCCTATGGCTACACCTTC	CAISGEDRTAYGYTF
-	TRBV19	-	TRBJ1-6	TGTGCCAGTAGTATTGCAGGTCAGGGAGGTTCACCCCTCCACTTT	CASSIAGQGGSPLHF
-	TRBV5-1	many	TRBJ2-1	TGCGCCAGCAGCTTGGACAAACACAATGAGCAGTTCTTC	CASSLDKHNEQFF
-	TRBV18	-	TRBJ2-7	TGTGCCAGCTCACCCAACACCCAAGAGCAGTACTTC	CASSPNTQEQYF
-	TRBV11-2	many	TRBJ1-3	TGTGCCAGCAGCTTAGACAGGGCTGGAAACACCATATATTTT	CASSLDRAGNTIYF
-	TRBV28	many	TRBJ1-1	TGTGCCAGCAGTACCCTCGGCGTAGCTTTCTTT	CASSTLGVAFF
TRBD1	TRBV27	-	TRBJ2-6	TGTGCCAGCAGTCAAAGGGACAGGTCCCTCTCTGGGGCCAACGTCCTGACTTTC	CASSQRDRSLSGANVLTF
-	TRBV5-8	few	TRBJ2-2	TGTGCCAGCAGCTCCAACAGGTCCCCCGGGGAGCTGTTTTTT	CASSSNRSPGELFF
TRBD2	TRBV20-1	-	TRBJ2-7	TGCAGTGCTCGCTCTAGCGGGGGGCCTATGTCCTCCTACGAGCAGTACTTC	CSARSSGGPMSSYEQYF
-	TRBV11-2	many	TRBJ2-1	TGTGCCAGCAGCTCCCCCGAACAGGGCTCCAATGAGCAGTTCTTC	CASSSPEQGSNEQFF
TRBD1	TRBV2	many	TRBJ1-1	TGTGCCAGCAATTCTGACAGGGCTGGTGAAGCTTTCTTT	CASNSDRAGEAFF
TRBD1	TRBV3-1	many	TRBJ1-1	TGTGCCAGCAGCCTCGGGGGACAGGGGGCTAGCGCTGAAGCTTTCTTT	CASSLGGQGASAEAFF